This T cell receptor (beta chain) appears in the sequencing data of a study of control samples from healthy donors and cancer patients. Using immunoSEQ multiplex PCR, the repertoire was profiled, and TCRdb retains in-frame clones only, with some absent. This table holds about 130,000 clones, just under 95% found once. The germline V gene has CDR1 SGHRS and CDR2 YFSETQ. The CDR3 is 15 amino acids. The trim removed 4 bases at V and 3 bases at J, leaving 5 bases unmatched. The receptor comes from a man between 60 and 70 years old with colorectal cancer. The genes are TRBV5-1 and TRBJ2-7; TRBD2 agrees at 12 bases. The sample taken for sequencing was PBMCs. CDR3 loop: CASSPRTSGVYEQYF. Written as DNA, the CDR3 is TGCGCCAGCAGCCCCCGGACTAGCGGGGTCTACGAGCAGTACTTC.